Below, 18 T cell receptor beta chains from the same sample are listed, as sequenced in a study of blood T cell repertoires in COVID-19. The assay was immunoSEQ multiplex PCR, and TCRdb's table has in-frame clones only and misses some. Of about 140,000 clones listed, almost 80% are singletons. The sequencing input was PBMCs or T cells enriched from blood (not recorded which). Every receptor here comes from a woman aged 50 to 60 who had recovered from COVID-19.

V is TRBV4-1 and J is TRBJ2-3, with 12 bases identical to TRBD2. The CDR3 loop spans 15 amino acids. The J segment lost 4 bases and the V segment lost 4 bases, leaving 3 bases of the junction unmatched. Germline V gene lookup returns CDR1 MGHRA and CDR2 YSYEKL. This CDR3 is CASSLGLAGSDTQYF. CDR3 DNA: TGCGCCAGCAGCCTAGGACTAGCGGGGTCAGATACGCAGTATTTT.

This clone has just one count. J is TRBJ2-5 and V is TRBV29-1; tentative D call: TRBD1 (6 bases). CDR1 is SQVTM, CDR2 ANQGSEA, per germline. This CDR3 contains 12 residues. V was trimmed by 4 bases and J by 1 base, leaving 7 bases between them. The CDR3 is CSVAGAQETQYF. The CDR3 region has the DNA TGCAGCGTTGCAGGGGCCCAAGAGACCCAGTACTTC.

This clone was observed a single time. The chain uses TRBV19 and TRBJ1-1; the match to TRBD1 covers 8 bases. Looked up from germline, CDR1 is LNHDA and CDR2 is SQIVND (reference sequence). Trimming cost V 6 bases and J 5 bases; bases outside gene matches: 20. CDR3 length equals 18 residues. Written as DNA, the CDR3 is TGTGCCAGTAGCCCAGACAGGGGTTGGGTCCGGGTGGAGACTGAAGCTTTCTTT. Translating it yields CASSPDRGWVRVETEAFF.

Details on this clone: A read error may produce the germline difference seen at one junction end. The J gene is TRBJ2-1, the V gene TRBV4-1, with 11 nucleotides matching TRBD2. The CDR3 is 15 residues long. Germline CDR1 reads MGHRA; CDR2 reads YSYEKL. CDR3 sequence: CASSQPGTSGPKVIF. The CDR3 DNA sequence: TGCGCCAGCAGCCAACCCGGGACTAGCGGTCCGAAAGTGATCTTC.

This clone was observed a few times. This chain uses TRBV2 with TRBJ2-7; D gene uncertain. From germline, CDR1 is SNHLY and CDR2 FYNNEI. V gave up 0 bases and J gave up 5 bases, with 2 bases separating them. The CDR3 is 11 residues long. The CDR3 region is CASSEADEQYF. In DNA form, the CDR3 reads TGTGCCAGCAGTGAAGCCGACGAGCAGTACTTC.

The gene calls are TRBV9 and TRBJ2-1, with 7 bases aligning to TRBD2. V gave up 4 bases and J gave up 6 bases; unmatched junction bases: 10. Germline V gene sequence: CDR1 SGDLS, CDR2 YYNGEE. There are 15 residues in the CDR3. CDR3 amino acids: CASSLDLRESNEQFF. The DNA for the CDR3 is TGTGCCAGCAGCCTGGACTTGCGGGAGAGCAATGAGCAGTTCTTC.

The V and J genes are TRBV28 and TRBJ1-5; 8 nucleotides line up with TRBD1. The CDR3 runs 16 residues. Trimming at V came to 5 bases and at J to 5 bases, leaving 11 bases not matched to a gene. Germline loops: CDR1 MDHEN, CDR2 SYDVKM. CDR3 sequence: CASSGAGQGPHQPQHF. The CDR3 region has the DNA TGTGCCAGCAGTGGGGCCGGACAGGGTCCTCATCAGCCCCAGCATTTT.

This clone came up a few times. This chain joins TRBV3-1 (or the pseudogene TRBV3-2) and TRBJ2-7, with TRBD1 identical over 9 bases. CDR3 size: 15 residues. Germline lookup yields CDR1 LGHDT and CDR2 YNNKEL (reference sequence). With 5 bases clipped from V and 6 bases from J, the junction kept 11 bases outside the gene matches. CDR3 sequence reads: CASSSPGQGLSEQYF. Written as DNA, the CDR3 is TGTGCCAGCAGCTCTCCGGGACAGGGATTGAGCGAGCAGTACTTC.

The chain recombines TRBV19 with TRBJ1-6; TRBD1 might be the D (5 bases). Trimming pared 0 bases from V and 3 bases from J, leaving 12 bases between. The CDR3 is 17 amino acids. Germline CDR1 reads LNHDA; CDR2 reads SQIVND (reference sequence). Written as DNA, the CDR3 is TGTGCCAGTAGTATAGAAGACGGGGACTTCTATAATTCACCCCTCCACTTT. Its protein product is CASSIEDGDFYNSPLHF.

The gene calls are TRBV5-4 and TRBJ2-2, with D perhaps matching TRBD1 (6 bases). Trimming took 4 bases from V and 1 from J, leaving 11 bases between them. The CDR3 loop spans 15 amino acids. CDR1 and CDR2 (germline): SGHNT, YYREEE (reference sequence). DNA for the CDR3: TGTGCCAGCAGCACCGGGACACGGAACACCGGGGAGCTGTTTTTT. Translating gives CASSTGTRNTGELFF.

The V call is TRBV19, the J call TRBJ2-2; D is unresolved. Trimming shortened V by 4 bases and J by 6 bases, and 12 bases separated the two germline ends. The germline V gene encodes CDR1 LNHDA and CDR2 SQIVND (reference sequence). This CDR3 spans 14 amino acids. CDR3 region: CASSNEPGSGELFF. In nucleotides, the CDR3 is TGTGCCAGTAGTAATGAGCCCGGGTCCGGGGAGCTGTTTTTT.

The chain uses TRBV5-8 and TRBJ2-3; 11 positions agree with TRBD2. V dropped 7 bases and J dropped 0; count of bases not matched to a gene: 7. CDR3 length: 16 residues. Germline assignment: CDR1 SGHTS and CDR2 YDEGEE. The CDR3 DNA reads TGTGCCAGCTGCTCAGGGACTAGCGGTAGCACAGATACGCAGTATTTT. This translates into CASCSGTSGSTDTQYF.

The V gene is TRBV6-1, the J gene TRBJ1-4; D is possibly TRBD1 (6 bases). The ends were cut back, 1 base at V and 4 bases at J, with 7 bases in the middle. The CDR3 consists of 14 residues. Germline V gives CDR1 MNHNS, CDR2 SASEGT. The CDR3 nucleotides read TGTGCCAGCAGTGAAGGAGGGGGTAATGAAAAACTGTTTTTT. Translation gives CASSEGGGNEKLFF.

CDR3 in amino acids: CASSQRDRGESPLHF. The CDR3 DNA reads TGCGCCAGCAGCCAGAGGGACAGGGGAGAATCACCCCTCCACTTT. The V gene is TRBV4-1, the J gene TRBJ1-6; 10 bases map to TRBD1. CDR3 size: 15 residues. CDR1 is MGHRA and CDR2 is YSYEKL in the germline V gene. Trimming removed 3 bases from V and 10 bases from J; junction bases left unmatched: 6.

The rearrangement joins TRBV9 to TRBJ2-5, with TRBD2 matching over 7 bases. The trim removed 4 bases at V and 0 bases at J, leaving 9 bases unmatched. The CDR3 runs to 16 residues. Germline values: CDR1 SGDLS, CDR2 YYNGEE. CDR3 amino acids: CASSLKRGGYQETQYF. DNA for the CDR3: TGTGCCAGCAGCCTCAAACGGGGAGGGTACCAAGAGACCCAGTACTTC.

This chain connects TRBV5-8 to TRBJ2-5, with 9 bases aligning to TRBD2. The CDR3 covers 15 residues. J was trimmed by 7 bases and V by 4 bases; bases with no gene match: 11. The germline V gene encodes CDR1 SGHTS and CDR2 YDEGEE. The CDR3 DNA reads as TGTGCCAGCAGCCTATGGCTAGCGGGGATTCGGACCCAGTACTTC. Amino acids: CASSLWLAGIRTQYF. Full variable domain (remainder filled in from reference TRBV5-8 and TRBJ2-5): EAGVTQSPTHLIKTRGQQATLRCSPISGHTSVYWYQQALGLGLQFLLWYDEGEERNRGNFPPRFSGRQFPNYSSELNVNALELEDSALYLCASSLWLAGIRTQYFGPGTRLLVL.

This clone appeared once. V is TRBV13 and J is TRBJ2-7; 8 bases line up with TRBD1. CDR3 length equals 15 residues. Unmatched junction bases numbered 9, after V lost 5 bases and J lost 3 bases. Germline CDR1 and CDR2: PRHDT and FYEKMQ (reference sequence). In nucleotides, the CDR3 is TGTGCCAGCAGCAACTCCGGACAGGGAGACTACGAGCAGTACTTC. This sequence encodes CASSNSGQGDYEQYF.

J is TRBJ1-1 and V is TRBV18, with 9 bases matching TRBD1. Germline trimming cut 3 bases from V and 1 base from J; bases unmatched to any gene: 6. Looked up from germline, CDR1 is KGHSH and CDR2 is LQKENI. The CDR3 length is 16 residues. The CDR3 sequence: CASSPLTGGKNTEAFF. The CDR3 DNA reads as TGTGCCAGCTCACCTCTGACAGGGGGGAAGAACACTGAAGCTTTCTTT.